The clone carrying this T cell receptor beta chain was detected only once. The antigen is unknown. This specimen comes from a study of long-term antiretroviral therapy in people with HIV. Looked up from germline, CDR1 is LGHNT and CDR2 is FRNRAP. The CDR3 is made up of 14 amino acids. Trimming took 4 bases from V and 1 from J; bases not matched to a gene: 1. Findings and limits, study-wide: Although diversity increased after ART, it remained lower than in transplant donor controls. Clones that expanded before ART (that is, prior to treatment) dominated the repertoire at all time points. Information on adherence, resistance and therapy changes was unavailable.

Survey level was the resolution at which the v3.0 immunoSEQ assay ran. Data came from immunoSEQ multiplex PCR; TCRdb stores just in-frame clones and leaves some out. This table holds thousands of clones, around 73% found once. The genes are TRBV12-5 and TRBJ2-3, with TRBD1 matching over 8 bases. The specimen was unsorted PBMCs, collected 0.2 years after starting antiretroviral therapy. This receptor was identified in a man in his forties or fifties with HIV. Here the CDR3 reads CASGSGQGTDTQYF. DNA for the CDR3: TGTGCTAGTGGTTCGGGACAGGGCACAGATACGCAGTATTTT.